This TCR beta chain comes out of a study of blood T cell repertoires in COVID-19. This CDR3 is 15 amino acids long. Trimming took off 5 bases at V and 4 bases at J, with 15 bases between the two ends. Germline assignment: CDR1 MNHEY and CDR2 SVGAGI. Per the study methods: Reference gene primer amplification yielded estimated nucleated cell counts. Some clones are missing from TCRdb's copy, which holds only in-frame ones; the method was immunoSEQ multiplex PCR. V and J calls and clone size are those listed in that table; D and trimming were worked out from the DNA. This sample has 290,000 or so clones, with roughly 89% found just once. In assigning cohorts, the study relied on participant-reported clinical history.

The rearrangement links TRBV6-5 to TRBJ2-1; D is perhaps TRBD1 (6 bases). The sequence derives from a woman aged 18-29 years with acute COVID-19. Sequenced material: PBMCs or T cells enriched from blood (not recorded which). CDR3 bases: TGTGCCAGCAGTCCGGGGCGACAGGCTTACAATGAGCAGTTCTTC. Amino acid sequence: CASSPGRQAYNEQFF.